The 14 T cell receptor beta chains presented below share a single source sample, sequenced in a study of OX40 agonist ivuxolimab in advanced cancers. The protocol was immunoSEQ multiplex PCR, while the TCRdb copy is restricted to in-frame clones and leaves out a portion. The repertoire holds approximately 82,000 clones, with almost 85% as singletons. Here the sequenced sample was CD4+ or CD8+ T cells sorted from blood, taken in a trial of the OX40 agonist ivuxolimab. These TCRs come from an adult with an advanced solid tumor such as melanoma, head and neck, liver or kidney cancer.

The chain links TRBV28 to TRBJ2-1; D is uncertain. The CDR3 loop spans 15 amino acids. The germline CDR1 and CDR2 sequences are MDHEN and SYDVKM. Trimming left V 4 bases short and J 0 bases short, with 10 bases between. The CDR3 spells CASSSPGRSYNEQFF. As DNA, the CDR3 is TGTGCCAGCAGTTCCCCGGGCCGCTCCTACAATGAGCAGTTCTTC.

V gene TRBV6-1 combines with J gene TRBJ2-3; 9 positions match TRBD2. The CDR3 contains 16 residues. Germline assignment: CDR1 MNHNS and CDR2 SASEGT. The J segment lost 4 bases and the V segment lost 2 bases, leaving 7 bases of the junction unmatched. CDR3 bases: TGTGCCAGCAGTGAACGGTTAGCGGGAGAGGCAGATACGCAGTATTTT. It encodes CASSERLAGEADTQYF.

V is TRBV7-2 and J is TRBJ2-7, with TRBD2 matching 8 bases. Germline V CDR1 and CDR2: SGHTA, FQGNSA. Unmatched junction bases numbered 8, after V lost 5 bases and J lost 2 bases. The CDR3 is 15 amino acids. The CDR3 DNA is TGTGCCAGCAGCCCCGGCGGGACTAGTACCTACGAGCAGTACTTC. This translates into CASSPGGTSTYEQYF.

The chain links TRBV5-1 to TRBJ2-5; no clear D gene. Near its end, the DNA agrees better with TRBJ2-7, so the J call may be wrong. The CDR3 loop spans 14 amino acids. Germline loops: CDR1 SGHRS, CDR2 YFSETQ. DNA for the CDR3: TGCGCCAGCCGTTTTCTAACGGACGGGTACGAGCAGTACTTC. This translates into CASRFLTDGYEQYF.

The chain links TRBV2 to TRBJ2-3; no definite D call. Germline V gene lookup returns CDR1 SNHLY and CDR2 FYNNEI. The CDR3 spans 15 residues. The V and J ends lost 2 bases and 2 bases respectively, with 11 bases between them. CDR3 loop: CASSENDLPTDTQYF. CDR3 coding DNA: TGTGCCAGCAGTGAAAATGACCTGCCCACAGATACGCAGTATTTT. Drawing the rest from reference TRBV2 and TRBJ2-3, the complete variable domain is EPEVTQTPSHQVTQMGQEVILRCVPISNHLYFYWYRQILGQKVEFLVSFYNNEISEKSEIFDDQFSVERPDGSNFTLKIRSTKLEDSAMYFCASSENDLPTDTQYFGPGTRLTVL.

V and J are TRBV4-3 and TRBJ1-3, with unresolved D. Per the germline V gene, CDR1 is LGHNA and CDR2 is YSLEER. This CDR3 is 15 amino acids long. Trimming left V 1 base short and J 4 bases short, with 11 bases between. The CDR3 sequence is CASSQGGTGGNTIYF. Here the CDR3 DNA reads TGCGCCAGCAGCCAAGGTGGAACGGGCGGAAACACCATATATTTT.

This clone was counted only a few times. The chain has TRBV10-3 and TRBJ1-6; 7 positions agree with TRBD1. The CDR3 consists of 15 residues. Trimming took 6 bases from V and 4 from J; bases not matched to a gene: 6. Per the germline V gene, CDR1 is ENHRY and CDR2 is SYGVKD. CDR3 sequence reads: CAIRPGTDYNSPLHF. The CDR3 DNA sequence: TGTGCCATCAGGCCCGGGACAGATTATAATTCACCCCTCCACTTT.

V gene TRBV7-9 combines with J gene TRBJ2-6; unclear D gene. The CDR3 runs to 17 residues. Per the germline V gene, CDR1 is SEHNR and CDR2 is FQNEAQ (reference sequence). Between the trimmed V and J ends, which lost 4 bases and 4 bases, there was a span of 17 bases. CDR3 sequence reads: CASSSPTGHPGANVLTF. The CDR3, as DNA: TGTGCCAGCAGCTCCCCAACCGGGCACCCAGGGGCCAACGTCCTGACTTTC.

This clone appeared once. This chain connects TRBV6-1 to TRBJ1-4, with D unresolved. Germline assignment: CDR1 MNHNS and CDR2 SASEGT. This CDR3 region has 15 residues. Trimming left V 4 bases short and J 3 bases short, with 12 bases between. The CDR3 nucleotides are TGTGCCAGCAGTGGGACTTCCCTCCCTAATGAAAAACTGTTTTTT. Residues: CASSGTSLPNEKLFF.

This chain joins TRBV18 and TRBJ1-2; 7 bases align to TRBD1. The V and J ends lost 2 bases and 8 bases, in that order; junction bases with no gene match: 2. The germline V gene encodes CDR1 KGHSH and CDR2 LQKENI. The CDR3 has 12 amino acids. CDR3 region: CASSPTGEGYTF. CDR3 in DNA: TGTGCCAGCTCACCAACAGGGGAGGGCTACACCTTC.

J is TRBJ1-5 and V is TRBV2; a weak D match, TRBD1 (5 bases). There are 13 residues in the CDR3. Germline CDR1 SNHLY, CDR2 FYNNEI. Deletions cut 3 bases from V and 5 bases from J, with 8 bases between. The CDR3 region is CASSEQGDQPQHF. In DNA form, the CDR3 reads TGTGCCAGCAGTGAGCAGGGAGATCAGCCCCAGCATTTT.

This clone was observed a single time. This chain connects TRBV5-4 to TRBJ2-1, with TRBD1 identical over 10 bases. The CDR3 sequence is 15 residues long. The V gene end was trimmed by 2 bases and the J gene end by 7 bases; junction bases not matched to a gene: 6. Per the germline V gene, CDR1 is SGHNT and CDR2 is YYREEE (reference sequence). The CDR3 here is CASSLDRGHGNEQFF. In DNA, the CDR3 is TGTGCCAGCAGCTTAGACAGGGGGCACGGGAATGAGCAGTTCTTC.

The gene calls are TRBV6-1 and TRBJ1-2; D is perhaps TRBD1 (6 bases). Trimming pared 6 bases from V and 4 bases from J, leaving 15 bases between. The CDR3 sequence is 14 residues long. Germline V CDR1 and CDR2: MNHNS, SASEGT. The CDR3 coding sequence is TGTGCCAGCAGGATACCAGGGGTTTCCTATGGCTACACCTTC. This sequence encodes CASRIPGVSYGYTF.

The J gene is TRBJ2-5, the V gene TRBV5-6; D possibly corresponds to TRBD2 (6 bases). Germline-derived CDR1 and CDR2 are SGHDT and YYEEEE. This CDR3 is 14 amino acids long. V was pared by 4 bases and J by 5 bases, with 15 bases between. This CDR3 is CASSPGSLRETQYF. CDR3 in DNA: TGTGCCAGCAGCCCCGGGAGCCTCCGCGAGACCCAGTACTTC.